The 23 T cell receptor beta chains in this list originate from one sample, sequenced in a study of OX40 agonist ivuxolimab in advanced cancers. Only in-frame clones appear in the TCRdb table, and some are missing; sequencing was by immunoSEQ multiplex PCR. The sample lists 25,000 or so clones, about 90% occurring once. The sample here was CD4+ or CD8+ T cells sorted from blood, taken in a trial of the OX40 agonist ivuxolimab. The receptors here all came from an adult with an advanced solid tumor such as melanoma, head and neck, liver or kidney cancer.

The CDR3 reads CAISERTNEQFF. In DNA form, the CDR3 reads TGTGCCATCAGTGAAAGGACAAATGAGCAGTTCTTC. The chain recombines TRBV10-3 with TRBJ2-1; D may be TRBD1 (5 bases). V shed 3 bases and J shed 7 bases, with 7 bases lying between them. Per the germline V gene, CDR1 is ENHRY and CDR2 is SYGVKD. CDR3 size: 12 residues.

CDR3 in DNA: TGTGCCAGCTCACCACCGTTGGGACTAGCGGGAGGGTGGTTGGAGAATGAGCAGTTCTTC. Protein: CASSPPLGLAGGWLENEQFF. This sequence joins TRBV18 and TRBJ2-1, with 16 bases aligning to TRBD2. With V trimmed by 0 bases and J by 7 bases, 12 bases remained unmatched. The germline gives CDR1 KGHSH, CDR2 LQKENI. CDR3 size: 20 residues.

V gene TRBV5-1 combines with J gene TRBJ2-1; 13 bases are shared with TRBD2. Germline V CDR1 and CDR2: SGHRS, YFSETQ. The CDR3 has 15 amino acids. V was pared by 0 bases and J by 9 bases, with 3 bases of the junction left unmatched. The CDR3 region is CASSLELAGGGEQFF. CDR3 sequence (DNA): TGCGCCAGCAGCTTGGAACTAGCGGGAGGGGGTGAGCAGTTCTTC.

V and J are TRBV5-8 and TRBJ2-2; D is perhaps TRBD1 (5 bases). V dropped 3 bases and J dropped 6 bases, with 15 bases sitting between them. CDR1 and CDR2 from the germline V gene are SGHTS and YDEGEE. CDR3 size: 15 residues. The CDR3: CASSSGNARAGELFF. Written as DNA, the CDR3 is TGTGCCAGCAGCTCAGGGAATGCACGGGCCGGGGAGCTGTTTTTT.

The rearrangement joins TRBV29-1 to TRBJ2-3, with D possibly being TRBD1 (6 bases). V shed 4 bases and J shed 2 bases, with 7 bases lying between them. Germline V gene lookup returns CDR1 SQVTM and CDR2 ANQGSEA. CDR3 length equals 12 residues. The CDR3 here is CSVAGVTDTQYF. The DNA for the CDR3 is TGCAGCGTTGCAGGGGTCACAGATACGCAGTATTTT.

V and J are TRBV7-3 and TRBJ2-2; 7 nucleotides align to TRBD1. The germline V gene encodes CDR1 SGHTA and CDR2 FQGTGA. The CDR3 is 13 residues long. Losses at the gene ends were 7 bases for V and 5 bases for J; bases not matched to a gene: 4. CDR3 nucleotide sequence: TGTGCCAGCACCACAGGGGTGACCGGGGAGCTGTTTTTT. Protein product: CASTTGVTGELFF.

The V call is TRBV6-5, the J call TRBJ1-2; no reliable D call. Deletions cut 8 bases from V and 8 bases from J, with 12 bases between. The CDR3 covers 11 residues. Germline V gene lookup returns CDR1 MNHEY and CDR2 SVGAGI. The CDR3 reads CASSGYEGYTF. The DNA for the CDR3 is TGTGCCAGCTCAGGATATGAAGGCTACACCTTC.

The chain links TRBV30 to TRBJ2-7; D perhaps matches TRBD2 (5 bases). Germline loops: CDR1 GTSNPN, CDR2 SVGIG (reference sequence). V was cut by 3 bases and J by 0 bases, with 12 bases left in between. The CDR3 contains 14 residues. CDR3 protein: CAWRLQRFSYEQYF. The CDR3 region has the DNA TGTGCCTGGAGGCTACAGCGGTTCTCCTACGAGCAGTACTTC.

The rearrangement uses TRBV7-9 and TRBJ2-5; D gene unclear. Per the germline V gene, CDR1 is SEHNR and CDR2 is FQNEAQ (reference sequence). This CDR3 comprises 11 residues. V was shortened by 2 bases and J by 7 bases, with 5 bases between the two germline ends. CDR3 sequence: CASSLQLTQYF. The CDR3 DNA sequence: TGTGCCAGCAGCTTACAGTTGACCCAGTACTTC.

This clone was seen a handful of times. The V call is TRBV30, the J call TRBJ1-5, with D tentatively TRBD1 (5 bases). Looked up from germline, CDR1 is GTSNPN and CDR2 is SVGIG (reference sequence). CDR3 length equals 13 residues. The V and J ends lost 4 bases and 2 bases respectively, with 9 bases between them. CDR3 region: CAWTGGGNQPQHF. The CDR3 nucleotides are TGTGCCTGGACGGGGGGAGGCAATCAGCCCCAGCATTTT.

The chain joins TRBV11-2 to TRBJ2-1; D is uncertain. Germline-derived CDR1 and CDR2 are SGHAT and FQNNGV. The V and J ends lost 3 bases and 8 bases respectively, with 14 bases between them. CDR3 length equals 14 residues. CDR3 DNA sequence: TGTGCCAGCAGCTTGGCGAGGTATACCGATGAGCAGTTCTTC. Protein: CASSLARYTDEQFF.

The chain recombines TRBV29-1 with TRBJ1-3; no definite D call. The V and J ends lost 3 bases and 1 base respectively, with 4 bases between them. Germline V gives CDR1 SQVTM, CDR2 ANQGSEA. CDR3 length: 12 residues. The CDR3 sequence is CSVDGSGNTIYF. The DNA of the CDR3 is TGCAGCGTTGACGGATCTGGAAACACCATATATTTT.

This clone was recorded a few times. This chain connects TRBV2 to TRBJ1-2, with a weak D call TRBD1 (6 bases). The V end lost 5 bases, the J end lost 5 bases, and 15 bases lay between the germline ends. The germline V gene has CDR1 SNHLY and CDR2 FYNNEI. CDR3 length: 14 amino acids. As DNA, the CDR3 is TGTGCCAGCAGTCAAATAGGGGGGCCGTATGGCTACACCTTC. As protein: CASSQIGGPYGYTF.

This rearrangement joins TRBV6-6 to TRBJ2-5, with 11 bases matching TRBD2. Germline V gives CDR1 MNHNY, CDR2 SVGAGI (reference sequence). The CDR3 consists of 16 residues. The V and J ends lost 4 bases and 7 bases, in that order; junction bases with no gene match: 11. Here the CDR3 DNA reads TGTGCCAGCAGTTGGCCGGGACTAGCGGAGTCAGGGACCCAGTACTTC. Translated, it gives CASSWPGLAESGTQYF.

The chain joins TRBV5-1 to TRBJ1-4; D perhaps matches TRBD1 (6 bases). Germline lookup yields CDR1 SGHRS and CDR2 YFSETQ. CDR3 length: 15 residues. The germline V and J ends were trimmed by 4 bases and 8 bases, with 18 bases remaining between them. CDR3 nucleotides: TGCGCCAGCAGCAAAGTACAGGGAAAGGGGGAAAAACTGTTTTTT. It codes for CASSKVQGKGEKLFF.

This chain connects TRBV28 to TRBJ2-1; 9 positions match TRBD2. The CDR3 spans 15 residues. Germline CDR1 is MDHEN and CDR2 is SYDVKM. With V trimmed by 8 bases and J by 8 bases, 13 bases remained unmatched. Written as DNA, the CDR3 is TGTGCCAGCGGCGTAGGCGGACTAGCGAGGGATGAGCAGTTCTTC. Its protein is CASGVGGLARDEQFF. The full variable domain, its missing parts supplied by reference TRBV28 and TRBJ2-1, is DVKVTQSSRYLVKRTGEKVFLECVQDMDHENMFWYRQDPGLGLRLIYFSYDVKMKEKGDIPEGYSVSREKKERFSLILESASTNQTSMYLCASGVGGLARDEQFFGPGTRLTVL.

This rearrangement joins TRBV6-5 to TRBJ1-3, with 7 nucleotides matching TRBD1. V dropped 4 bases and J dropped 6; count of bases not matched to a gene: 9. The CDR3 is made up of 15 amino acids. CDR1 and CDR2 (germline): MNHEY, SVGAGI. CDR3 sequence (DNA): TGTGCCAGCAGTTCCGTCGACAGGGACGTAAACACCATATATTTT. Protein product: CASSSVDRDVNTIYF.

The CDR3 loop reads CASSPRGDRVGEQYF. The CDR3 nucleotides are TGTGCCAGCAGTCCTCGGGGGGACAGGGTCGGCGAGCAGTACTTC. The chain carries TRBV27 and TRBJ2-7; 9 positions agree with TRBD1. The CDR3 has 15 amino acids. The V gene end was trimmed by 5 bases and the J gene end by 6 bases; junction bases not matched to a gene: 11. From germline, CDR1 is MNHEY and CDR2 SMNVEV (reference sequence).

The V gene is TRBV15, the J gene TRBJ1-2, with D unclear. The CDR3 has 13 amino acids. V was pared by 0 bases and J by 8 bases, with 10 bases between. The germline V gene has CDR1 LNHNV and CDR2 YYDKDF (reference sequence). The CDR3 DNA sequence: TGTGCCACCAGCAGAGACGCTGCCGGGGGCTACACCTTC. Translating gives CATSRDAAGGYTF.

The chain recombines TRBV5-5 with TRBJ1-2; D gene unclear. The V end was cut by 0 bases, the J end by 0 bases, with 6 bases between. The CDR3 consists of 14 residues. CDR1 SGHKS and CDR2 YYEKEE come from the germline V gene (reference sequence). The CDR3 sequence is CASSLGVANYGYTF. The CDR3 DNA reads as TGTGCCAGCAGCTTGGGGGTAGCTAACTATGGCTACACCTTC.

This rearrangement joins TRBV19 to TRBJ2-3, with TRBD2 matching over 9 bases. This CDR3 has 16 residues. The trim removed 2 bases at V and 0 bases at J, leaving 3 bases unmatched. The germline CDR1 and CDR2 sequences are LNHDA and SQIVND (reference sequence). In nucleotides, the CDR3 is TGTGCCAGTAGTATATCGGCGGGAGGGAGCACAGATACGCAGTATTTT. It codes for CASSISAGGSTDTQYF.

The CDR3 spells CASNRGTKPQHF. The CDR3 bases are TGTGCCAGTAACAGGGGCACCAAGCCCCAGCATTTT. The chain has TRBV6-6 and TRBJ1-5; 7 nucleotides agree with TRBD1. V shed 9 bases, J shed 8 bases, and the junction held 7 bases outside the gene matches. The CDR3 contains 12 residues. Looked up from germline, CDR1 is MNHNY and CDR2 is SVGAGI (reference sequence).

The J gene is TRBJ2-3, the V gene TRBV7-2; D unresolved. V lost 4 bases, J lost 2 bases, and 7 bases lay in between. There are 13 residues in the CDR3. Germline V CDR1 and CDR2: SGHTA, FQGNSA. CDR3 DNA: TGTGCCAGCAGCTACCAGGACACAGATACGCAGTATTTT. Residues: CASSYQDTDTQYF.